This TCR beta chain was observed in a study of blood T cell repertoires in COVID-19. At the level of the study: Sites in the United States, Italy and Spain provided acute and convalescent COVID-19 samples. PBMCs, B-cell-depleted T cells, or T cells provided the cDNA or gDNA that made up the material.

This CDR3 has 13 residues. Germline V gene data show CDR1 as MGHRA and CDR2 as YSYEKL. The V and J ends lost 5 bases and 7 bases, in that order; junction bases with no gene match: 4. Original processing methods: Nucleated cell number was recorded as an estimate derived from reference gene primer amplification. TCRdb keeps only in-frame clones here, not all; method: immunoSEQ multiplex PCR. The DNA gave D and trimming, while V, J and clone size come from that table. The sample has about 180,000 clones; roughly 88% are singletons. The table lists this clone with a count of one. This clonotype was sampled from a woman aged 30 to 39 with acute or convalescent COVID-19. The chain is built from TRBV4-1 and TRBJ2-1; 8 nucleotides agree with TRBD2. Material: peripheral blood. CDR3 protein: CASSASGSNEQFF. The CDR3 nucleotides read TGCGCCAGCAGCGCAAGCGGGAGTAATGAGCAGTTCTTC.